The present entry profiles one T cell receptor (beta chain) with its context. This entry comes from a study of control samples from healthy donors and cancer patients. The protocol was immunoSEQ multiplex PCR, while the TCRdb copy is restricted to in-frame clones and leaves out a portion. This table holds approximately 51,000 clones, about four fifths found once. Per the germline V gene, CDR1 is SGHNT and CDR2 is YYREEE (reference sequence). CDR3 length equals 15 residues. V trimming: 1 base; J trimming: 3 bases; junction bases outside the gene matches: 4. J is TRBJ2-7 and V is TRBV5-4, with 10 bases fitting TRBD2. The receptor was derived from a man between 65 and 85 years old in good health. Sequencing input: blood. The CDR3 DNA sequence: TGTGCCAGCAGCTTGAGGGCTAGCGGGGGCTACGAGCAGTACTTC. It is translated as CASSLRASGGYEQYF. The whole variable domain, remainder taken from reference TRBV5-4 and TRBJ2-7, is ETGVTQSPTHLIKTRGQQVTLRCSSQSGHNTVSWYQQALGQGPQFIFQYYREEENGRGNFPPRFSGLQFPNYSSELNVNALELDDSALYLCASSLRASGGYEQYFGPGTRLTVT.